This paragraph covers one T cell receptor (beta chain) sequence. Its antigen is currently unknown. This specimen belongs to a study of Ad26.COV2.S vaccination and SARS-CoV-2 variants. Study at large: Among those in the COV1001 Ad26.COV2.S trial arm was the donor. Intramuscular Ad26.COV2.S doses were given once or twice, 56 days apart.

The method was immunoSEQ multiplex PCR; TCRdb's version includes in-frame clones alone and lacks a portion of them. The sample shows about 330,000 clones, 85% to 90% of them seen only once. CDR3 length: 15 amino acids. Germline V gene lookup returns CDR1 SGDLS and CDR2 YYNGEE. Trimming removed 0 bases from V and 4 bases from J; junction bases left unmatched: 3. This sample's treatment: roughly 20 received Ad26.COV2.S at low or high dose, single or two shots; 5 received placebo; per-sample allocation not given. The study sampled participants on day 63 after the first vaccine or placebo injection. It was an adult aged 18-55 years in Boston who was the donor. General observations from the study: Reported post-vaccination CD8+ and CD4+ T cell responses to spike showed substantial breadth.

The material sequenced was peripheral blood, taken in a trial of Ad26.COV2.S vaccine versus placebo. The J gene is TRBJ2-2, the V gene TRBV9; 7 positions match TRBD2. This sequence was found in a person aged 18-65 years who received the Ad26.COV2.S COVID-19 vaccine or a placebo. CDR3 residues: CASSVEIAGTGELFF. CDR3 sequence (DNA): TGTGCCAGCAGCGTAGAGATAGCGGGCACCGGGGAGCTGTTTTTT.